This is a list of T cell receptor beta chains from one sample in a study of blood T cell repertoires in COVID-19. TCRdb's copy holds only in-frame clones and misses some; the assay was immunoSEQ multiplex PCR. The sample has under 250,000 clones, 65% to 85% seen once. The material sequenced was peripheral blood. These receptors came from a woman aged 55-70 years with acute or convalescent COVID-19. The CDR3 runs from the conserved cysteine through the conserved F or W. D genes are given only for firm matches. The size entry is marked missing in some rows and otherwise reads once, few, many or a size class.

>TRBD1|NA|TRBJ2-7|TRBV7-2
TGTGCCAGCTCGAGGGGGCTTTCCTTTCGCGAGCAGTACTTC
CASSRGLSFREQYF
>NA|NA|TRBJ2-1|TRBV29-1
TGCAGCGTTTTACAGGGCGCTTCTAAGGACAATGAGCAGTTCTTC
CSVLQGASKDNEQFF
>TRBD1|NA|TRBJ2-3|TRBV7-3
TGTGCCAGCAGCACAACAGGGGCAGATACGCAGTATTTT
CASSTTGADTQYF
>TRBD2|NA|TRBJ2-7|TRBV4-1
TGCGCCAGCAGCCAAGAGCCCTCAACTAGCGGACTCTCCTACGAGCAGTACTTC
CASSQEPSTSGLSYEQYF
>NA|NA|TRBJ2-1|TRBV12-1
TGTGCCCAGCCTCCGTGGGGGGGCAGGGTGGTTAATGAGCAGTTCTTC
CAQPPWGGRVVNEQFF
>NA|NA|TRBJ1-2|TRBV20-1
TGCAGTGTCTCCCGTGAGGGCGGCTACACCTTC
CSVSREGGYTF
>TRBD2|NA|TRBJ2-1|TRBV13
TGTGCCAGCAGCTTTGATCCTAGCGGGGGGAATGAGCAGTTCTTC
CASSFDPSGGNEQFF
>TRBD2|NA|TRBJ2-5|TRBV4-2
TGTGCCAGCAGCCAAGATTGGACTAGGGGCCAAGAGACCCAGTACTTC
CASSQDWTRGQETQYF
>TRBD1|NA|TRBJ2-7|TRBV27
TGTGCCAGCAGTTCTGGACAGGGCATCTACGAGCAGTACTTC
CASSSGQGIYEQYF
>NA|few|TRBJ2-2|TRBV4-1
TGCGCCAGCAGCCAAGTTGTTGGGACTGCGAACACCGGGGAGCTGTTTTTT
CASSQVVGTANTGELFF
>TRBD2|few|TRBJ2-7|TRBV6-5
TGTGCCAGCAGCTACACTGGGACTACTTACGAGCAGTACTTC
CASSYTGTTYEQYF
>NA|NA|TRBJ1-5|TRBV6-6
TGTGCCAGCAGCCGATCTGGGACAATCTATAGCAATCAGCCCCAGCATTTT
CASSRSGTIYSNQPQHF
>NA|NA|TRBJ1-4|TRBV30
TGTGCCTGGAGTACTGGACAGCGTGCAACTAATGAAAAACTGTTTTTT
CAWSTGQRATNEKLFF
>NA|NA|TRBJ2-5|TRBV5-6
TGTGCCAGCAGCTTGAGACTTGGGGAGACCCAGTACTTC
CASSLRLGETQYF
>NA|NA|TRBJ1-2|TRBV3-1/TRBV3-2
TGTGCCAGCAGCCAAGATCCGGGGGAGGCCTATGGCTACACCTTC
CASSQDPGEAYGYTF
>NA|few|TRBJ1-2|TRBV6-4
TGTGCCAGCAGTCCCGAAGGGGGTTATGCCCTTGGCTACACCTTC
CASSPEGGYALGYTF
>TRBD1|NA|TRBJ1-2|TRBV28
TGTGCCAGCAGTATCACAGGACAGGGCGGTGGCTACACCTTC
CASSITGQGGGYTF
>NA|NA|TRBJ1-2|TRBV5-1
TGCGCCAGCAGCGCGACCGGGACTGAAGATAACTATGGCTACACCTTC
CASSATGTEDNYGYTF
>TRBD1|NA|TRBJ1-6|TRBV19
TGTGCCAGTAGTATGGACAGGGGGCTTTCACCCCTCCACTTT
CASSMDRGLSPLHF
>NA|NA|TRBJ1-3|TRBV6-5
TGTGCCAGCAGTTACGGTTTAGGGGTCGGAAACACCATATATTTT
CASSYGLGVGNTIYF
>NA|NA|TRBJ2-5|TRBV2
TGTGCCAGCAGTCGAGGGCCGAAACTCCAAGAGACCCAGTACTTC
CASSRGPKLQETQYF
>NA|NA|TRBJ2-3|TRBV11-2
TGTGCCAGCAGCTTAGGCGGGTTGGGCAGGGGGGTAGCAGATACGCAGTATTTT
CASSLGGLGRGVADTQYF
>NA|NA|TRBJ1-6|TRBV5-1
TGCGCCAGCAGCAGATTAGACAGTTTTAATTCACCCCTCCACTTT
CASSRLDSFNSPLHF